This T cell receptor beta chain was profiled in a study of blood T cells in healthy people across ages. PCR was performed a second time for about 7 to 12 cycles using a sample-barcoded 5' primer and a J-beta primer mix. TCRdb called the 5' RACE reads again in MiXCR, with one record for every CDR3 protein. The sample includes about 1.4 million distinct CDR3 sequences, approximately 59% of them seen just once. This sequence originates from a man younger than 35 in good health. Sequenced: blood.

DNA of the CDR3: TGCAGTGCTATAACAGGTTACACCGGGGAGCTGTTTTTT. It translates to CSAITGYTGELFF. V gene TRBV20-1 combines with J gene TRBJ2-2; tentative D call: TRBD1 (5 bases). The CDR3 consists of 13 residues. The V end was cut by 4 bases, the J end by 3 bases, with 9 bases between. CDR1 and CDR2 from the germline V gene are DFQATT and SNEGSKA (reference sequence).